These 4 T cell receptor beta chains share one sample of origin, sequenced in a study of blood T cell repertoires in COVID-19. Profiled with immunoSEQ multiplex PCR; TCRdb holds only in-frame clones, not every one. The repertoire includes 400,000 or so clones, roughly 89% of them detected once, and less than 0.95% sits in the top ten. Material for sequencing was peripheral blood. These receptors originate from a man aged 18 to 30 with COVID-19, enrolled during active disease.

J is TRBJ2-2 and V is TRBV6-5; 11 bases fit TRBD1. V dropped 5 bases and J dropped 6; count of bases not matched to a gene: 5. Germline CDR1 and CDR2: MNHEY and SVGAGI. This CDR3 comprises 15 residues. CDR3 protein: CASSTDRGPAGELFF. In DNA, the CDR3 is TGTGCCAGCAGTACGGACAGGGGGCCGGCCGGGGAGCTGTTTTTT.

The gene calls are TRBV28 and TRBJ2-7; no clear D gene. Germline CDR1 and CDR2: MDHEN and SYDVKM. CDR3 size: 14 residues. V lost 5 bases to trimming and J lost 6 bases, with 17 bases between them. CDR3 sequence reads: CASSPHKPSREQYF. In DNA form, the CDR3 reads TGTGCCAGCAGTCCCCACAAACCCTCTCGCGAGCAGTACTTC. Variable domain in full (rest from reference TRBV28 and TRBJ2-7): DVKVTQSSRYLVKRTGEKVFLECVQDMDHENMFWYRQDPGLGLRLIYFSYDVKMKEKGDIPEGYSVSREKKERFSLILESASTNQTSMYLCASSPHKPSREQYFGPGTRLTVT.

This chain joins TRBV6-6 and TRBJ2-1, with D possibly matching TRBD1 (6 bases). The V and J ends lost 0 bases and 6 bases respectively, with 9 bases between them. Germline CDR1 reads MNHNY; CDR2 reads SVGAGI (reference sequence). The CDR3 totals 14 residues. CDR3 nucleotide sequence: TGTGCCAGCAGTTACTCAGGGGGTAGCAATGAGCAGTTCTTC. This translates into CASSYSGGSNEQFF.

CDR3 nucleotide sequence: TGTGCAAGTCGCCCGCGACGAGCCCGGGTCCCAGATACGCAGTATTTT. Protein sequence: CASRPRRARVPDTQYF. This rearrangement joins TRBV12-2 to TRBJ2-3; TRBD2 is the table's D call and was not checked against the DNA. TRBV12-2 is flagged as a pseudogene. The CDR3 has 16 residues.